The 14 T cell receptor beta chains listed next were all sequenced from one sample in a study of blood T cell repertoires in COVID-19. TCRdb's copy holds only in-frame clones and misses some; the assay was immunoSEQ multiplex PCR. The data show more than 100,000 clones, 65% to 85% seen once. Sequenced material: peripheral blood. These receptors were taken from a woman of 80 years or more with acute or convalescent COVID-19.

The V and J genes are TRBV5-1 and TRBJ2-6, with 8 bases aligning to TRBD1. This CDR3 comprises 16 residues. The ends lost 4 bases at V and 4 bases at J; junction bases unmatched: 7. CDR1 and CDR2 from the germline V gene are SGHRS and YFSETQ. The CDR3 reads CASSPRTGSGANVLTF. The DNA of the CDR3 is TGCGCCAGCAGCCCACGGACAGGGTCCGGGGCCAACGTCCTGACTTTC.

The chain joins TRBV29-1 to TRBJ2-5; 12 nucleotides line up with TRBD2. The trim removed 3 bases at V and 13 bases at J, leaving 9 bases unmatched. CDR1 and CDR2 (germline): SQVTM, ANQGSEA. This CDR3 region has 13 residues. This CDR3 reads CSVETSGSPPRYF. In DNA, the CDR3 is TGCAGCGTTGAGACTAGCGGGAGTCCTCCCAGGTACTTC. Full variable domain (remainder filled in from reference TRBV29-1 and TRBJ2-5): SAVISQKPSRDICQRGTSLTIQCQVDSQVTMMFWYRQQPGQSLTLIATANQGSEATYESGFVIDKFPISRPNLTFSTLTVSNMSPEDSSIYLCSVETSGSPPRYFGPGTRLLVL.

The rearrangement joins TRBV6-2 or TRBV6-3 to TRBJ1-2, with D possibly being TRBD1 (5 bases). The CDR3 is 15 amino acids. Trimming took 0 bases from V and 1 from J, leaving 9 bases between them. Per the germline V gene, CDR1 is MNHEY and CDR2 is SVGEGT. CDR3 DNA sequence: TGTGCCAGCAGTTACTCAGCAGGGTTTAACTATGGCTACACCTTC. It encodes CASSYSAGFNYGYTF.

The V call is TRBV3-1 (or the pseudogene TRBV3-2), the J call TRBJ2-3; TRBD2 aligns across 9 bases. The CDR3 is 16 amino acids. CDR1 is LGHDT, CDR2 YNNKEL, per germline (reference sequence). Losses at the gene ends were 6 bases for V and 4 bases for J; bases not matched to a gene: 11. The CDR3 is CASSPLRGGASDTQYF. CDR3 sequence (DNA): TGTGCCAGCAGTCCTCTTCGCGGGGGGGCTTCAGATACGCAGTATTTT.

The chain employs TRBV6-2 or TRBV6-3 and TRBJ2-5, with 8 bases aligning to TRBD2. Germline trimming cut 6 bases from V and 5 bases from J; bases unmatched to any gene: 5. This CDR3 is 13 amino acids long. Germline CDR1 reads MNHEY; CDR2 reads SVGEGT. In DNA, the CDR3 is TGTGCCAGCAGCGGGAGGGCGAGGGAGACCCAGTACTTC. The encoded protein is CASSGRARETQYF.

The chain couples TRBV30 to TRBJ1-4, with 7 bases aligning to TRBD1. Germline V gives CDR1 GTSNPN, CDR2 SVGIG (reference sequence). The V and J ends lost 3 bases and 4 bases, in that order; junction bases with no gene match: 8. This CDR3 contains 15 residues. The CDR3 here is CAWSKPDRLNEKLFF. In DNA, the CDR3 is TGTGCCTGGAGCAAGCCGGACAGGCTTAATGAAAAACTGTTTTTT.

In nucleotides, the CDR3 is TGTGCCAGCAGAGGACAGGGGAGCTACGAGCAGTACTTC. It encodes CASRGQGSYEQYF. This chain joins TRBV12-3 or TRBV12-4 and TRBJ2-7; TRBD1 matches 9 bases. This CDR3 contains 13 residues. The V gene end was trimmed by 6 bases and the J gene end by 3 bases; junction bases not matched to a gene: 3.

The rearrangement uses TRBV9 and TRBJ1-1, with 9 bases lining up with TRBD1. Germline values: CDR1 SGDLS, CDR2 YYNGEE. The CDR3 is 14 amino acids. J gave up 3 bases and V 5 bases, and 5 bases lay outside the gene matches. DNA for the CDR3: TGTGCCAGCAGGTCCGGGGACAGGGACACTGAAGCTTTCTTT. Protein: CASRSGDRDTEAFF.

The V call is TRBV15, the J call TRBJ1-2; no clear D gene. Germline V CDR1 and CDR2: LNHNV, YYDKDF (reference sequence). The CDR3 runs to 12 residues. V was cut by 1 base and J by 4 bases, with 4 bases left in between. The CDR3 loop reads CATSRGSYGYTF. In DNA, the CDR3 is TGTGCCACCAGCAGAGGCAGCTATGGCTACACCTTC.

V is TRBV7-2 and J is TRBJ1-4; D may be TRBD1 (5 bases). V lost 4 bases, J lost 0 bases, and 12 bases lay in between. The V gene's germline CDR1 is SGHTA and CDR2 FQGNSA. This CDR3 is 16 amino acids long. The CDR3 protein is CASSYAQVATNEKLFF. The DNA of the CDR3 is TGTGCCAGCAGCTACGCACAGGTGGCAACTAATGAAAAACTGTTTTTT. The complete variable domain, with remaining parts taken from reference TRBV7-2 and TRBJ1-4, reads GAGVSQSPSNKVTEKGKDVELRCDPISGHTALYWYRQSLGQGLEFLIYFQGNSAPDKSGLPSDRFSAERTGGSVSTLTIQRTQQEDSAVYLCASSYAQVATNEKLFFGSGTQLSVL.

This chain links TRBV27 with TRBJ1-2; the D gene is possibly TRBD1 (6 bases). CDR3 size: 13 residues. Per the germline V gene, CDR1 is MNHEY and CDR2 is SMNVEV (reference sequence). V was pared by 6 bases and J by 6 bases, with 14 bases between. The CDR3 sequence: CASRPNREHGYTF. The CDR3 DNA reads TGTGCCAGCAGACCAAACAGGGAGCATGGCTACACCTTC.

The table lists this clone with a few counts. This chain joins TRBV2 and TRBJ2-7; no definite D call. The length of the CDR3 is 16 residues. V was cut by 3 bases and J by 1 base, with 16 bases left in between. The V gene's germline CDR1 is SNHLY and CDR2 FYNNEI. The CDR3 reads CASSDIPSADSYEQYF. DNA of the CDR3: TGTGCCAGCAGTGACATCCCCAGCGCCGATTCCTACGAGCAGTACTTC.

V and J are TRBV5-1 and TRBJ1-3; possible D gene TRBD1, 5 bases. V gave up 0 bases and J gave up 4 bases, with 8 bases separating them. The CDR3 has 14 residues. In germline, CDR1 is SGHRS, CDR2 YFSETQ. The CDR3 region is CASSLGQSGNTIYF. The CDR3 bases are TGCGCCAGCAGCTTGGGACAGTCCGGAAACACCATATATTTT. Using reference TRBV5-1 and TRBJ1-3 for the parts outside the CDR3, the full variable domain is KAGVTQTPRYLIKTRGQQVTLSCSPISGHRSVSWYQQTPGQGLQFLFEYFSETQRNKGNFPGRFSGRQFSNSRSEMNVSTLELGDSALYLCASSLGQSGNTIYFGEGSWLTVV.

The chain combines TRBV11-3 with TRBJ2-2; possibly TRBD1 for D (7 bases). Germline CDR1 reads SGHNT; CDR2 reads YENEEA. V was shortened by 4 bases and J by 5 bases, with 23 bases between the two germline ends. CDR3 length: 18 amino acids. The DNA of the CDR3 is TGTGCCAGCAGCTGGCGGCGGACAGGCCAACGGGGGACCGGGGAGCTGTTTTTT. Protein sequence: CASSWRRTGQRGTGELFF.